This record covers a single T cell receptor (beta chain). Being one base from a much bigger clone, this may be a read error. This sample is part of a study of breast tumors, draining lymph nodes, adjacent tissues. CDR3 size: 13 residues. The V gene's germline CDR1 is DFQATT and CDR2 SNEGSKA (reference sequence). Axillary draining lymph nodes of breast cancer patients supplied the node samples. Each CDR3 protein gets one entry after TCRdb re-called the multiplex PCR reads with MiXCR. The sample shows about 130,000 distinct CDR3 sequences, roughly 21% of them seen only once. The chain employs TRBV20-1 and TRBJ2-1; 7 bases agree with TRBD2. The source is a female donor with breast cancer. Some clones in this sample may be carry-over from other donors' samples. Sequencing was performed on axillary lymph node tissue. The CDR3 protein is CSASGGNYNEQLF. CDR3 in DNA: TGCAGTGCTAGCGGGGGGAACTACAATGAGCAGCTCTTC.